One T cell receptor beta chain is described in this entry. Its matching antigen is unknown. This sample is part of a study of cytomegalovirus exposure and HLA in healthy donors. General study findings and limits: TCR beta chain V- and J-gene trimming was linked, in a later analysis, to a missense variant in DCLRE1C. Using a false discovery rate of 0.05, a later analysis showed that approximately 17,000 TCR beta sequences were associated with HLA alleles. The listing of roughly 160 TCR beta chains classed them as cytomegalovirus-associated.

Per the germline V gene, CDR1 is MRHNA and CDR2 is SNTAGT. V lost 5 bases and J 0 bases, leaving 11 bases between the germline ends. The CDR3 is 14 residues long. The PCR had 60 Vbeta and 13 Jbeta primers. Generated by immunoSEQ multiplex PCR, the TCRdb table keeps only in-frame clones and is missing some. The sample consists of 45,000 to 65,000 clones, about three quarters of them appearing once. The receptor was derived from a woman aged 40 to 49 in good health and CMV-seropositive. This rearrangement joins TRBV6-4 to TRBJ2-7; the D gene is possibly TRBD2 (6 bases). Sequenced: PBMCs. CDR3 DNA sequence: TGTGCCAGCAGTCGCGGGGCAAACTCCTACGAGCAGTACTTC. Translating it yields CASSRGANSYEQYF.